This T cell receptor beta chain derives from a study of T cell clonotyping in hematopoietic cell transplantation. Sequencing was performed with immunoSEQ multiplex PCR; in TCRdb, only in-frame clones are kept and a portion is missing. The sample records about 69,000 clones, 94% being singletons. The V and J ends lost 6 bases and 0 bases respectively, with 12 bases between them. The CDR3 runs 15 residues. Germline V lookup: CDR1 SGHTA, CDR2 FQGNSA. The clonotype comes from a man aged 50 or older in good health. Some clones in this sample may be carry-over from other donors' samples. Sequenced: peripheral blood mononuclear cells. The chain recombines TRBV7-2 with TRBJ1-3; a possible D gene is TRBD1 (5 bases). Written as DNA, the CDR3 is TGTGCCAGCAGGTCAGGGTCTAGCTCTGGAAACACCATATATTTT. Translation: CASRSGSSSGNTIYF.